This TCR beta chain comes out of a study of blood T cell repertoires in COVID-19. Study overall: Sources were T cells, B-cell-depleted T cells, or PBMCs; the material itself was cDNA or gDNA.

Generated by immunoSEQ multiplex PCR, the TCRdb table keeps only in-frame clones and is missing some. The table has 150,000 or so clones, approximately 84% seen once; the top ten hold roughly 12%. Everyone who took part was roughly 18 to 89 years old, and they came from about two dozen US areas. Participants were placed into cohorts based on the clinical history they reported. Either two negative PCRs, clearance, or symptom resolution qualified Cohort 3 donors as recovered. The clonotype was recovered from a man aged 50-60 years who had recovered from COVID-19. What was sequenced was PBMCs or T cells enriched from blood (not recorded which).

The DNA for the CDR3 is TGTGCCACCAGTGACCCCTATACGGGCTACACCTTC. Translated: CATSDPYTGYTF. This chain links TRBV24-1 with TRBJ1-2, with D unclear. With 4 bases removed from V and 8 bases from J, the gap between germline ends came to 10 bases. Germline CDR1 reads KGHDR; CDR2 reads SFDVKD. This CDR3 has 12 amino acids.